This is a list of T cell receptor beta chains from one sample in a study of graft-versus-host responses after intestinal transplantation. Method: immunoSEQ multiplex PCR; TCRdb's copy keeps in-frame clones and lacks some. The sample shows roughly 100,000 clones, 90% to 95% of them seen only once. No antigen is known for these receptors. The input for sequencing was unstimulated CD8+ T cells sorted from spleen or lymph node cells, taken before intestinal transplant. These receptors originate from a human donor who received an intestinal transplant. Each CDR3 is given with its conserved first and last residue. Each record gives: D gene, V gene, J gene, clone size, CDR3 protein, CDR3 DNA. D genes are given only for firm matches. Clone size is shown for a subset of rows, as once, few, many or a class of expanded clone.

D gene: -; V gene: TRBV4-1; J gene: TRBJ2-1; clone size: -; CDR3 protein: CASSQESSGLSSYNEQFF; CDR3 DNA: TGCGCCAGCAGCCAAGAATCGAGCGGGTTAAGCTCCTACAATGAGCAGTTCTTC
D gene: TRBD1; V gene: TRBV19; J gene: TRBJ1-1; clone size: -; CDR3 protein: CASSISPNRGGRNTEAFF; CDR3 DNA: TGTGCCAGTAGTATATCTCCGAACAGGGGCGGACGGAACACTGAAGCTTTCTTT
D gene: -; V gene: TRBV19; J gene: TRBJ1-5; clone size: -; CDR3 protein: CASTFQDYVGQPQHF; CDR3 DNA: TGTGCCAGTACATTCCAGGACTATGTAGGTCAGCCCCAGCATTTT
D gene: TRBD2; V gene: TRBV4-1; J gene: TRBJ2-1; clone size: -; CDR3 protein: CASSQGLAGEDEQFF; CDR3 DNA: TGCGCCAGCAGCCAGGGACTAGCGGGCGAGGATGAGCAGTTCTTC
D gene: TRBD2; V gene: TRBV6-5; J gene: TRBJ2-1; clone size: -; CDR3 protein: CASSFPGLAGTEQFF; CDR3 DNA: TGTGCCAGCAGTTTCCCGGGACTAGCGGGGACTGAGCAGTTCTTC
D gene: -; V gene: TRBV19; J gene: TRBJ1-2; clone size: -; CDR3 protein: CASSDGYRAGAYYGYTF; CDR3 DNA: TGTGCCAGTAGTGACGGGTATAGGGCCGGTGCGTACTATGGCTACACCTTC
D gene: TRBD1; V gene: TRBV27; J gene: TRBJ2-7; clone size: -; CDR3 protein: CASSLSGTGGNEQYF; CDR3 DNA: TGTGCCAGCAGTTTATCCGGGACAGGGGGAAACGAGCAGTACTTC
D gene: -; V gene: TRBV6-1; J gene: TRBJ1-6; clone size: -; CDR3 protein: CASSPSGGSSPLHF; CDR3 DNA: TGTGCCAGCAGCCCATCGGGGGGCAGTTCACCCCTCCACTTT
D gene: TRBD2; V gene: TRBV10-2; J gene: TRBJ2-1; clone size: -; CDR3 protein: CASSGTSGVGSYNEQFF; CDR3 DNA: TGCGCCAGCAGTGGGACTAGCGGGGTGGGGTCCTACAATGAGCAGTTCTTC
D gene: -; V gene: TRBV5-1; J gene: TRBJ1-1; clone size: once; CDR3 protein: CASSLGGTTEAFF; CDR3 DNA: TGCGCCAGCAGCTTGGGAGGGACCACTGAAGCTTTCTTT
D gene: -; V gene: TRBV4-1; J gene: TRBJ2-1; clone size: -; CDR3 protein: CASSQSAGGWNEQFF; CDR3 DNA: TGCGCCAGCAGCCAATCGGCCGGGGGTTGGAATGAGCAGTTCTTC
D gene: -; V gene: TRBV7-8; J gene: TRBJ2-7; clone size: -; CDR3 protein: CASSLVFGKADEQYF; CDR3 DNA: TGTGCCAGCAGCTTAGTATTCGGTAAAGCTGACGAGCAGTACTTC
D gene: TRBD1; V gene: TRBV13; J gene: TRBJ1-2; clone size: -; CDR3 protein: CASSTSSTGWDYGYTF; CDR3 DNA: TGTGCCAGCAGCACATCCTCGACAGGGTGGGACTATGGCTACACCTTC
D gene: TRBD1; V gene: TRBV30; J gene: TRBJ2-7; clone size: once; CDR3 protein: CAWSVGTGVGYEQYF; CDR3 DNA: TGTGCCTGGAGTGTTGGGACAGGGGTAGGCTACGAGCAGTACTTC
D gene: -; V gene: TRBV30; J gene: TRBJ2-7; clone size: -; CDR3 protein: CAWDEQYF; CDR3 DNA: TGTGCCTGGGACGAGCAGTACTTC
D gene: -; V gene: TRBV2; J gene: TRBJ1-6; clone size: -; CDR3 protein: CASSESDSPLHF; CDR3 DNA: TGTGCCAGCAGTGAGAGCGATTCACCCCTCCACTTT
D gene: -; V gene: TRBV7-9; J gene: TRBJ1-1; clone size: -; CDR3 protein: CASSKHEGMNSEAFF; CDR3 DNA: TGTGCCAGCAGCAAACACGAAGGGATGAACAGTGAAGCTTTCTTT
D gene: TRBD1; V gene: TRBV15; J gene: TRBJ1-2; clone size: -; CDR3 protein: CATSLRTGGPYGYTF; CDR3 DNA: TGTGCCACCAGCTTGAGGACAGGGGGTCCTTATGGCTACACCTTC
D gene: -; V gene: TRBV7-9; J gene: TRBJ2-7; clone size: -; CDR3 protein: CASSIEHYEQYF; CDR3 DNA: TGTGCCAGCAGCATCGAGCACTACGAGCAGTACTTC
D gene: -; V gene: TRBV27; J gene: TRBJ1-1; clone size: -; CDR3 protein: CASSLSGTMNTEAFF; CDR3 DNA: TGTGCCAGCAGCCTCAGCGGGACCATGAACACTGAAGCTTTCTTT
D gene: TRBD1; V gene: TRBV6-5; J gene: TRBJ2-2; clone size: -; CDR3 protein: CASTTGTDYTGELFF; CDR3 DNA: TGTGCCAGCACCACCGGGACAGACTACACCGGGGAGCTGTTTTTT
D gene: TRBD2; V gene: TRBV6-5; J gene: TRBJ2-5; clone size: -; CDR3 protein: CASIRSGGTQETQYF; CDR3 DNA: TGTGCCAGCATTCGTAGCGGGGGGACCCAAGAGACCCAGTACTTC
D gene: -; V gene: TRBV27; J gene: TRBJ1-1; clone size: once; CDR3 protein: CASSWTGTNTEAFF; CDR3 DNA: TGTGCCAGCAGTTGGACCGGAACGAACACTGAAGCTTTCTTT
D gene: -; V gene: TRBV11-2; J gene: TRBJ2-1; clone size: -; CDR3 protein: CASSLSRIAYIYNEQFF; CDR3 DNA: TGTGCCAGCAGCTTAAGCCGAATTGCCTATATCTACAATGAGCAGTTCTTC
D gene: -; V gene: TRBV4-2; J gene: TRBJ2-5; clone size: -; CDR3 protein: CASSQDSGEETQYF; CDR3 DNA: TGTGCCAGCAGCCAAGATTCAGGGGAAGAGACCCAGTACTTC
D gene: -; V gene: TRBV7-8; J gene: TRBJ1-5; clone size: -; CDR3 protein: CASSLGQGSYSNQPQHF; CDR3 DNA: TGTGCCAGCAGCTTAGGGCAGGGCTCTTATAGCAATCAGCCCCAGCATTTT
D gene: -; V gene: TRBV7-7; J gene: TRBJ1-3; clone size: -; CDR3 protein: CATTGRGNSGNTIYF; CDR3 DNA: TGTGCCACTACGGGGCGGGGGAACTCTGGAAACACCATATATTTT
D gene: TRBD2; V gene: TRBV4-1; J gene: TRBJ2-5; clone size: -; CDR3 protein: CASSPGASGETQYF; CDR3 DNA: TGCGCCAGCAGCCCTGGGGCTAGCGGGGAGACCCAGTACTTC
D gene: -; V gene: TRBV9; J gene: TRBJ2-2; clone size: -; CDR3 protein: CASSVDSRPRTGGELFF; CDR3 DNA: TGTGCCAGCAGCGTAGATTCTCGGCCTCGTACCGGGGGGGAGCTGTTTTTT
D gene: -; V gene: TRBV5-4; J gene: TRBJ1-2; clone size: -; CDR3 protein: CASSPPGQAPNYGYTF; CDR3 DNA: TGTGCCAGCAGCCCCCCGGGACAAGCACCTAACTATGGCTACACCTTC
D gene: -; V gene: TRBV20-1; J gene: TRBJ1-1; clone size: -; CDR3 protein: CSAPEGYEAFF; CDR3 DNA: TGCAGTGCTCCCGAAGGCTATGAAGCTTTCTTT
D gene: -; V gene: TRBV7-9; J gene: TRBJ1-2; clone size: -; CDR3 protein: CASSSSFYGYTF; CDR3 DNA: TGTGCCAGCAGCTCCTCTTTTTATGGCTACACCTTC
D gene: -; V gene: TRBV2; J gene: TRBJ1-5; clone size: -; CDR3 protein: CASIRDYNQPQHF; CDR3 DNA: TGTGCCAGCATCAGGGACTACAATCAGCCCCAGCATTTT
D gene: -; V gene: TRBV5-6; J gene: TRBJ2-6; clone size: -; CDR3 protein: CASSFFSGANVLTF; CDR3 DNA: TGTGCCAGCAGCTTCTTTTCTGGGGCCAACGTCCTGACTTTC
D gene: -; V gene: TRBV2; J gene: TRBJ1-2; clone size: -; CDR3 protein: CASSDGGSYGYTF; CDR3 DNA: TGTGCCAGCAGTGATGGGGGGAGCTATGGCTACACCTTC
D gene: -; V gene: TRBV30; J gene: TRBJ2-1; clone size: -; CDR3 protein: CAWSGDSSLNEQFF; CDR3 DNA: TGTGCCTGGAGTGGGGACTCTAGTTTGAATGAGCAGTTCTTC
D gene: TRBD1; V gene: TRBV9; J gene: TRBJ2-7; clone size: -; CDR3 protein: CASSVSTGSYEQYF; CDR3 DNA: TGTGCCAGCAGCGTCTCGACAGGGTCCTACGAGCAGTACTTC
D gene: TRBD2; V gene: TRBV15; J gene: TRBJ2-1; clone size: -; CDR3 protein: CATSRDGGVGNEQFF; CDR3 DNA: TGTGCCACCAGCAGAGACGGGGGGGTAGGTAATGAGCAGTTCTTC
D gene: -; V gene: TRBV27; J gene: TRBJ1-6; clone size: -; CDR3 protein: CASSPGTNYNSPLHF; CDR3 DNA: TGTGCCAGCAGTCCCGGGACTAACTATAATTCACCCCTCCACTTT
D gene: -; V gene: TRBV7-9; J gene: TRBJ2-7; clone size: -; CDR3 protein: CASSLTVDEQYF; CDR3 DNA: TGTGCCAGCAGCTTGACAGTCGACGAGCAGTACTTC
D gene: -; V gene: TRBV7-8; J gene: TRBJ1-3; clone size: -; CDR3 protein: CASSLPEGRAGNTIYF; CDR3 DNA: TGTGCCAGCAGCTTACCCGAAGGGAGGGCTGGAAACACCATATATTTT
D gene: TRBD1; V gene: TRBV19; J gene: TRBJ2-1; clone size: -; CDR3 protein: CASSILPGQGYNEQFF; CDR3 DNA: TGTGCCAGTAGTATACTACCAGGACAGGGATACAATGAGCAGTTCTTC
D gene: -; V gene: TRBV6-6; J gene: TRBJ2-5; clone size: -; CDR3 protein: CASSATGPQETQYF; CDR3 DNA: TGTGCCAGCAGCGCTACGGGACCTCAAGAGACCCAGTACTTC
D gene: -; V gene: TRBV4-1; J gene: TRBJ2-2; clone size: -; CDR3 protein: CASSQEEFTGELFF; CDR3 DNA: TGCGCCAGCAGCCAAGAGGAGTTCACCGGGGAGCTGTTTTTT
D gene: -; V gene: TRBV2; J gene: TRBJ1-1; clone size: -; CDR3 protein: CASSGTVEAFF; CDR3 DNA: TGTGCCAGCAGTGGGACAGTTGAAGCTTTCTTT
D gene: -; V gene: TRBV13; J gene: TRBJ1-1; clone size: -; CDR3 protein: CASSLAGENTEAFF; CDR3 DNA: TGTGCCAGCAGCTTGGCGGGCGAGAACACTGAAGCTTTCTTT
D gene: -; V gene: TRBV6-6; J gene: TRBJ1-3; clone size: -; CDR3 protein: CASSYSSPGNTIYF; CDR3 DNA: TGTGCCAGCAGTTACTCGAGCCCTGGAAACACCATATATTTT
D gene: -; V gene: TRBV15; J gene: TRBJ1-6; clone size: -; CDR3 protein: CATSRDVSPYNSPLHF; CDR3 DNA: TGTGCCACCAGCAGAGATGTATCCCCTTATAATTCACCCCTCCACTTT
D gene: -; V gene: TRBV5-4; J gene: TRBJ2-7; clone size: -; CDR3 protein: CASSSGLSADEQYF; CDR3 DNA: TGTGCCAGCAGCTCAGGGTTGAGCGCAGACGAGCAGTACTTC
D gene: -; V gene: TRBV29-1; J gene: TRBJ2-7; clone size: -; CDR3 protein: CSVESGAYEQYF; CDR3 DNA: TGCAGCGTTGAATCTGGGGCCTACGAGCAGTACTTC
D gene: TRBD2; V gene: TRBV27; J gene: TRBJ2-1; clone size: -; CDR3 protein: CASSPGGAGNEQFF; CDR3 DNA: TGTGCCAGCTCCCCGGGGGGAGCGGGGAATGAGCAGTTCTTC
D gene: -; V gene: TRBV19; J gene: TRBJ1-5; clone size: -; CDR3 protein: CASSVPEGSGQPQHF; CDR3 DNA: TGTGCCAGTAGTGTTCCTGAGGGCTCCGGTCAGCCCCAGCATTTT
D gene: -; V gene: TRBV27; J gene: TRBJ1-1; clone size: -; CDR3 protein: CASGTDGLNTEAFF; CDR3 DNA: TGTGCCAGTGGGACGGATGGTTTGAACACTGAAGCTTTCTTT
D gene: -; V gene: TRBV13; J gene: TRBJ2-7; clone size: -; CDR3 protein: CASSAGGPEQYF; CDR3 DNA: TGTGCCAGCAGCGCCGGGGGACCCGAGCAGTACTTC
D gene: TRBD2; V gene: TRBV11-2; J gene: TRBJ2-3; clone size: -; CDR3 protein: CASSLAPLSGGTDTQYF; CDR3 DNA: TGTGCCAGCAGCTTAGCCCCTCTGAGCGGGGGTACAGATACGCAGTATTTT
D gene: -; V gene: TRBV4-1; J gene: TRBJ2-1; clone size: once; CDR3 protein: CASSQGWGGGLSSYNEQFF; CDR3 DNA: TGCGCCAGCAGCCAGGGCTGGGGAGGGGGCCTCAGCTCCTACAATGAGCAGTTCTTC
D gene: -; V gene: TRBV2; J gene: TRBJ2-3; clone size: -; CDR3 protein: CASIEETDTQYF; CDR3 DNA: TGTGCCAGCATTGAGGAAACAGATACGCAGTATTTT